This T cell receptor beta chain was retrieved from a study of T-cell reconstitution after alpha-beta-depleted transplantation in children. This clonotype was recorded a few times. Library preparation (for TCRbeta) was performed with unique molecular identifiers. Using its own MiXCR run on the PCR reads, TCRdb lists one record per CDR3 protein. The table includes some 520,000 distinct CDR3 sequences, about 31% detected once. V was trimmed by 6 bases and J by 2 bases, leaving 13 bases between them. Germline V CDR1 and CDR2: SQVTM, ANQGSEA. There are 13 residues in the CDR3. The chain links TRBV29-1 to TRBJ1-2; D ambiguous. Sequenced material: PBMCs from the stem cell graft donor, taken from the stem cell graft. This receptor was taken from a human donor who donated a stem cell graft to a child with aplastic anemia. The CDR3 region has the DNA TGCAGCGTCTACCTGCCTCCCAACTATGGCTACACCTTC. Translated: CSVYLPPNYGYTF.